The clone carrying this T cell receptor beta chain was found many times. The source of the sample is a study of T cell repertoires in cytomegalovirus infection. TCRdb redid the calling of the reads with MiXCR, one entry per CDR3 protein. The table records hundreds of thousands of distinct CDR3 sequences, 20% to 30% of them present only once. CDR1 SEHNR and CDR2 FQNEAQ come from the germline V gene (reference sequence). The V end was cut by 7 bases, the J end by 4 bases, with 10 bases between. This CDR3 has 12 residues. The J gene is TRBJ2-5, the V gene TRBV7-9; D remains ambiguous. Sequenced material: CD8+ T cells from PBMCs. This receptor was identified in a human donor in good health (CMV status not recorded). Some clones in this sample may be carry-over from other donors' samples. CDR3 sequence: CASNRPGETQYF. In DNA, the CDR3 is TGTGCCAGCAATCGACCGGGAGAGACCCAGTACTTC.